This record looks at one TCR beta chain sequence and its context. Its antigen is still unknown. The donors (healthy individuals) were bone marrow donors. The sample originates from a study of cytomegalovirus exposure and HLA in healthy donors. Study-wide results and limits: An apparent linkage of common viral pathogens to several of the most significant clusters emerged in a later analysis.

Germline trimming cut 6 bases from V and 5 bases from J; bases unmatched to any gene: 4. The CDR3 length is 14 residues. The germline V gene encodes CDR1 KGHSH and CDR2 LQKENI. Primers: 60 Vbeta forward and 13 Jbeta reverse. Only in-frame clones appear in the TCRdb table, and some are missing; sequencing was by immunoSEQ multiplex PCR. The sample has more than 20,000 clones; just under 70% are singletons. The chain has TRBV18 and TRBJ1-6; 7 bases line up with TRBD1. The TCR sequence derives from a woman aged 45-59 years in good health and CMV-seronegative. The specimen sequenced was PBMCs. This chain's CDR3 is CASSLQGNNSPLHF. DNA for the CDR3: TGTGCCAGCTCGCTACAGGGGAATAATTCACCCCTCCACTTT.